This TCR beta chain emerged from a study of human T cells and chemical hapten exposure. This clonotype was counted only a few times. Using its own MiXCR run on the RACE reads, TCRdb lists one record per CDR3 protein. This table holds around 380,000 distinct CDR3 sequences, over 5% found once. Time point defined: pre-sensitization, week 0. Sample treatment: therapeutic diphenylcyclopropenone sensitization with weekly scalp DPC. This TCR was sampled from a woman aged 18 to 35 with alopecia areata. Some clones in this sample may be carry-over from other donors' samples. The sample in question was whole blood, obtained in connection with sensitization to the hapten diphenylcyclopropenone (DPC).

In nucleotides, the CDR3 is TGTGCCAGCAGCTTAGCTCGCGGGGGGGCCCACAATGAGCAGTTCTTC. It yields the protein CASSLARGGAHNEQFF. The chain links TRBV7-2 to TRBJ2-1; 9 bases map to TRBD2. V was pared by 0 bases and J by 5 bases, with 5 bases of the junction left unmatched. The CDR3 contains 16 residues. Per the germline V gene, CDR1 is SGHTA and CDR2 is FQGNSA.